This TCR beta chain was profiled in a study of blood T cell repertoires in COVID-19. For the study at large: Some COVID-19 samples were acute and others convalescent; all came from the United States, Italy and Spain. PBMCs, B-cell-depleted T cells, or T cells were the source of the cDNA or gDNA that made up the material.

Original analysis: The authors estimated nucleated cell counts from reference gene primer amplification. This table comes from immunoSEQ multiplex PCR, and its TCRdb copy is limited to in-frame clones, with some not included. D and trimming come from the DNA, and the V and J calls and clone size come from that table. The top ten hold about 1.5% of the sample, which has hundreds of thousands of clones, roughly 88% seen once. The CDR3 has 20 amino acids. Germline V gives CDR1 SGHNT, CDR2 YENEEA. With 5 bases clipped from V and 5 bases from J, the junction kept 22 bases outside the gene matches. This chain joins TRBV11-3 and TRBJ2-2, with 8 bases matching TRBD1. The sequencing input was peripheral blood. The origin of this receptor is a woman aged 25 to 45 with active or convalescent COVID-19. CDR3 coding DNA: TGTGCCAGCAGCCGTTTAACTGTACAACCAGGGGGCATGGGTACCGGGGAGCTGTTTTTT. This sequence encodes CASSRLTVQPGGMGTGELFF.